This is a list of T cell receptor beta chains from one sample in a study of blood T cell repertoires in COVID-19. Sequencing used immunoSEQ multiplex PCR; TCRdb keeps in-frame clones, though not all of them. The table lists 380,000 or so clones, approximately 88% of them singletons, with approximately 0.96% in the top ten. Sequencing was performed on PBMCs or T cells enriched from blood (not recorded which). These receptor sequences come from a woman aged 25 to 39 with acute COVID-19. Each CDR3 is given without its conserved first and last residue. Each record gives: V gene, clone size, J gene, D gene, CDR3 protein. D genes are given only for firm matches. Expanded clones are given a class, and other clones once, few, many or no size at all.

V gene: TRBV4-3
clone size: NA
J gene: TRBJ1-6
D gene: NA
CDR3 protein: ASSQDTTGGRSPLH

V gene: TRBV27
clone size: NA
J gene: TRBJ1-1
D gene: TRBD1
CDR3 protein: ASKGLGTGGTEAF

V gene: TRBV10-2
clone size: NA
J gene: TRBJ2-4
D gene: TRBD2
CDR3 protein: ASREEMTSLVNIQY

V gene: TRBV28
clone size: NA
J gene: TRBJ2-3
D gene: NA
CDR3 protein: ASSLLRDNTDTQY

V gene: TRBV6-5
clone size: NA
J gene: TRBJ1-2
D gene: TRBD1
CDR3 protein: ASSYRTTGLGGYT

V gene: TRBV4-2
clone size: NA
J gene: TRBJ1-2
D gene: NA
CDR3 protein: ASSQGHSQSYGYT

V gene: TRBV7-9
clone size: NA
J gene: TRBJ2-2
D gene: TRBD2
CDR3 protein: ASRSLAGGRTGELF

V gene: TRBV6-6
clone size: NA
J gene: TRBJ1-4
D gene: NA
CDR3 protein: ASSLTGGALYEKLF

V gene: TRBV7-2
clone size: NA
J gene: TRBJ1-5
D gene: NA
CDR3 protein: ASSLLRYQPQH

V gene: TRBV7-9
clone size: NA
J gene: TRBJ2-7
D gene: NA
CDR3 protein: ASSLWGRGFHEQY

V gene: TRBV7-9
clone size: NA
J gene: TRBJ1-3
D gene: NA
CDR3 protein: ASSPPLSLSGNTIY

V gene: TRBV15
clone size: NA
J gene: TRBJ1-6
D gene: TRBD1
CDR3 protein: ATSRARGQSSPLH

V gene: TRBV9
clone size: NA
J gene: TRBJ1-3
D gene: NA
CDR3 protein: ASSPRGQGSGNTIY

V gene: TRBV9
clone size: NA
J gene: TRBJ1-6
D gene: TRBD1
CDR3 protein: ASSAPNSSGQGRNSPLH

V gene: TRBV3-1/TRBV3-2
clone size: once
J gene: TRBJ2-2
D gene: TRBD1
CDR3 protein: ASSQAGTGSIGELF

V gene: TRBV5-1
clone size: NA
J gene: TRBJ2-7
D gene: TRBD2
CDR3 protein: ASSPGRGLSYEQY

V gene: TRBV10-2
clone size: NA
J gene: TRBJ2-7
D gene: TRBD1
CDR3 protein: ASLVGEGAFEQY

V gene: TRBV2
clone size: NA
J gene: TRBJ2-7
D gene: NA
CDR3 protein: ASSAYYEQY

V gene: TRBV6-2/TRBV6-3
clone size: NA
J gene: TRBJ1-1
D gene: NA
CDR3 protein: ASSYPSGSEAF

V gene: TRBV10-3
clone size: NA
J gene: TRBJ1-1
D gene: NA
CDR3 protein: AISPRRQEAEAF

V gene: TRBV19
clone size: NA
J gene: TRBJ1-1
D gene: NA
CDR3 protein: ASSGRVVTEAF

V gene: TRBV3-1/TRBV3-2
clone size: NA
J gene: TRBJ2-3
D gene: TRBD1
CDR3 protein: ASSQRDRGRTDTQY

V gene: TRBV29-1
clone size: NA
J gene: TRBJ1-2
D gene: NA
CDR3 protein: SELTGSGYT

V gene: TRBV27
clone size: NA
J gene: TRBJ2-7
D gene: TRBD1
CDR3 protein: ASSLDTGATYEQY

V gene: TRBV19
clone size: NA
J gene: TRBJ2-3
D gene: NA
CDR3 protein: ASSMDSSVGDTQY

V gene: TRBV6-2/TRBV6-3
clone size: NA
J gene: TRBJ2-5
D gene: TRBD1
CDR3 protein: ASGRTGGGETQY

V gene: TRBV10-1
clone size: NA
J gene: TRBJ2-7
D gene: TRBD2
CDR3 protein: ASSESPSGDPWEQY

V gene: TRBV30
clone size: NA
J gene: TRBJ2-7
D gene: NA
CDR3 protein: AWSDVGSAVGQY

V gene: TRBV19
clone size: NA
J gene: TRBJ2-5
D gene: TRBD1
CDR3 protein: ASSRDRVQETQY

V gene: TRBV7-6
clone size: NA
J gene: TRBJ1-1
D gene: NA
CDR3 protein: ASSPSQGLEAF

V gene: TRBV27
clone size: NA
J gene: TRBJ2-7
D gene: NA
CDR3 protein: ASSLRVGQGYEQY

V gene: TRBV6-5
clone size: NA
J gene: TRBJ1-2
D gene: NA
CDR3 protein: ASIGWDIDVGYT

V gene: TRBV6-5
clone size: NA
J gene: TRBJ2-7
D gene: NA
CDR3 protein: ASSQPGEEQY

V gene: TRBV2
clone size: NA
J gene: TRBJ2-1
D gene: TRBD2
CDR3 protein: ASSLAGGNNEQF

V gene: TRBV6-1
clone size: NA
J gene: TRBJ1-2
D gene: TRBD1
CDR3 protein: ASSERTGGGYGYT

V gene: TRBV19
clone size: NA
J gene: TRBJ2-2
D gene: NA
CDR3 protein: ASSKGQNTGELF

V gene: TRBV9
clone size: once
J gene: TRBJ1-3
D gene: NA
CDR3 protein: ASSVDPGTSGNTIY

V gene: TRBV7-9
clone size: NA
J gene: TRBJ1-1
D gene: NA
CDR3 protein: ASSAPGGRVEAF

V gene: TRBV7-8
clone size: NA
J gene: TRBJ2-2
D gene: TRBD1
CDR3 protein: ASSLETGAGELF

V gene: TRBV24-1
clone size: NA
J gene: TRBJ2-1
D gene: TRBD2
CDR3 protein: ATSDPSGASYNEQF

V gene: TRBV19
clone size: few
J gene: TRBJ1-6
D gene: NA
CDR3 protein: ASTERGNSPLH

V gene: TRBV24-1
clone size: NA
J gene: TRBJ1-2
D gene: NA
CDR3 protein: ATSDPGRDYGYT

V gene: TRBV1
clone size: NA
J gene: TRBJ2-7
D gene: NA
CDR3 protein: TSPGQGVFEQY

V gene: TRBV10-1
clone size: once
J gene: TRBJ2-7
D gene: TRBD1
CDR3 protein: ASSDRDSYEQY

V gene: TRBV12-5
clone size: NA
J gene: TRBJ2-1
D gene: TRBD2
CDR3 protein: ASGLVGRGRDEQF

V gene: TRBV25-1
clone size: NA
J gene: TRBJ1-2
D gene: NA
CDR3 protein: ASSTLDSLEGYT

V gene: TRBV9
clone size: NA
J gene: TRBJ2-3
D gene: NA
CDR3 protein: ASSVVASLGDTQY

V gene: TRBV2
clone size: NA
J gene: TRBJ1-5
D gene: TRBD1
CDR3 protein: ASCQSGTGNQPQH